These 24 T cell receptor beta chains came from one sample sequenced in a study of blood T cell repertoires in COVID-19 (TCRdb year 2020). The library came from the immunoSEQ multiplex PCR assay. TCRdb stores this immuneACCESS table with in-frame sequences only. Part of the clones is absent; in the studies checked, under half of the shortfall reflects unresolved V genes, and no reason is known for the rest. Present in this sample are about 97,000 clones, 80% to 90% of which were seen just once. The ten top clones hold 15% of the sample. The material sequenced was peripheral blood. The receptors here all came from a human donor in a cohort sampled during active COVID-19.

This chain connects TRBV30 to TRBJ1-6; D not certain. The CDR3 runs 15 residues. The ends were cut back, 1 base at V and 7 bases at J, with 14 bases in the middle. The germline CDR1 and CDR2 sequences are GTSNPN and SVGIG (reference sequence). The CDR3 loop is CAWSDGGPVNSPLHF. DNA for the CDR3: TGTGCCTGGAGTGATGGTGGGCCCGTCAATTCACCCCTCCACTTT.

This chain connects TRBV27 to TRBJ2-7, with 14 positions matching TRBD2. CDR1 and CDR2 from the germline V gene are MNHEY and SMNVEV (reference sequence). CDR3 length: 15 amino acids. J was trimmed by 5 bases and V by 5 bases; bases with no gene match: 5. Written as DNA, the CDR3 is TGTGCCAGCAGTACTCGACTAGCGGGAGGGAACGAGCAGTACTTC. Protein sequence: CASSTRLAGGNEQYF.

This chain connects TRBV25-1 to TRBJ1-2; D gene uncertain. Germline V gives CDR1 MGHDK, CDR2 SYGVNS. V was trimmed by 6 bases and J by 0 bases, leaving 5 bases between them. CDR3 size: 12 residues. Written as DNA, the CDR3 is TGTGCCAGCAGAATCGCTAACTATGGCTACACCTTC. Protein: CASRIANYGYTF.

V usage is TRBV7-9 and J usage is TRBJ2-3; 8 nucleotides line up with TRBD2. Germline lookup yields CDR1 SEHNR and CDR2 FQNEAQ (reference sequence). V trimming: 5 bases; J trimming: 2 bases; junction bases outside the gene matches: 18. This CDR3 is built from 19 residues. The CDR3: CASSNGLASLSTPTDTQYF. The CDR3 DNA reads as TGTGCCAGCAGCAACGGACTAGCTAGCCTCTCTACTCCCACAGATACGCAGTATTTT.

The chain recombines TRBV9 with TRBJ1-1; D might be TRBD1 (5 bases). The CDR3 spans 13 residues. The germline V and J ends were trimmed by 0 bases and 5 bases, with 8 bases remaining between them. CDR1 and CDR2 from the germline V gene are SGDLS and YYNGEE. The CDR3: CASSVEHRTEAFF. The CDR3 DNA sequence: TGTGCCAGCAGCGTAGAACACAGGACTGAAGCTTTCTTT.

The chain has TRBV7-9 and TRBJ1-2; D call uncertain. CDR1 is SEHNR and CDR2 is FQNEAQ in the germline V gene (reference sequence). Trimming shortened V by 3 bases and J by 1 base, and 12 bases separated the two germline ends. CDR3 length: 15 amino acids. The CDR3, as DNA: TGTGCCAGCAGCTTGGCGGGAACTTTTAACTATGGCTACACCTTC. Translated, it gives CASSLAGTFNYGYTF.

The chain uses TRBV7-2 and TRBJ2-3, with 8 bases matching TRBD2. In germline, CDR1 is SGHTA, CDR2 FQGNSA. The CDR3 length is 18 residues. Trimming took 4 bases from V and 3 from J; bases not matched to a gene: 15. Here the CDR3 DNA reads TGTGCCAGCAGCTCCCCAACCGGGACTAGAGGAAGGACAGATACGCAGTATTTT. This translates into CASSSPTGTRGRTDTQYF. The whole variable domain, filled in from reference TRBV7-2 and TRBJ2-3, reads GAGVSQSPSNKVTEKGKDVELRCDPISGHTALYWYRQSLGQGLEFLIYFQGNSAPDKSGLPSDRFSAERTGGSVSTLTIQRTQQEDSAVYLCASSSPTGTRGRTDTQYFGPGTRLTVL.

A few counts support this clone. This chain joins TRBV28 and TRBJ2-1; 7 bases agree with TRBD2. CDR1 and CDR2 from the germline V gene are MDHEN and SYDVKM. V lost 6 bases to trimming and J lost 0 bases; unmatched junction nucleotides: 5. This CDR3 is 15 amino acids long. The CDR3 bases are TGTGCCAGCAGCCGAGGACTAGACTCCTACAATGAGCAGTTCTTC. Translating gives CASSRGLDSYNEQFF.

This clone was picked up one time. The chain uses TRBV27 and TRBJ2-7, with TRBD1 as a possible D gene (6 bases). Trimming took 6 bases from V and 5 from J, leaving 14 bases between them. Per the germline V gene, CDR1 is MNHEY and CDR2 is SMNVEV (reference sequence). The CDR3 has 13 residues. Here the CDR3 DNA reads TGTGCCAGCAGACCGGACAGTGCCCACGAGCAGTACTTC. It specifies CASRPDSAHEQYF.

This clone was seen a handful of times. This sequence joins TRBV7-2 and TRBJ1-6; perhaps TRBD1 as D (5 bases). The CDR3 totals 13 residues. Looked up from germline, CDR1 is SGHTA and CDR2 is FQGNSA. V lost 1 base and J lost 9, with 7 bases in between. CDR3 protein: CASSLDRSSPLHF. CDR3 DNA sequence: TGTGCCAGCAGCTTAGACAGGAGTTCACCCCTCCACTTT.

This chain links TRBV7-2 with TRBJ1-2; D is perhaps TRBD1 (5 bases). This CDR3 is 15 amino acids long. V was shortened by 2 bases and J by 6 bases, with 16 bases between the two germline ends. CDR1 and CDR2 from the germline V gene are SGHTA and FQGNSA. This CDR3 is CASSLSTGGPDGYTF. In DNA form, the CDR3 reads TGTGCCAGCAGCTTAAGTACCGGGGGACCGGATGGCTACACCTTC.

The chain links TRBV9 to TRBJ2-3; 11 bases map to TRBD2. Losses at the gene ends were 4 bases for V and 6 bases for J; bases not matched to a gene: 4. The CDR3 sequence is 14 residues long. Germline lookup yields CDR1 SGDLS and CDR2 YYNGEE. The CDR3 DNA reads as TGTGCCAGCAGCCGGACTAGCGGGTTGGATACGCAGTATTTT. It is translated as CASSRTSGLDTQYF.

The rearrangement uses TRBV7-6 and TRBJ2-3; 8 bases match TRBD2. CDR3 size: 16 residues. Germline assignment: CDR1 SGHVS and CDR2 FNYEAQ. The ends lost 1 base at V and 3 bases at J; junction bases unmatched: 6. CDR3 nucleotide sequence: TGTGCCAGCAGCTTAGAAAGACTAGCGAGGACAGATACGCAGTATTTT. It yields the protein CASSLERLARTDTQYF.

The gene calls are TRBV20-1 and TRBJ2-5; D gene ambiguous. Germline loops: CDR1 DFQATT, CDR2 SNEGSKA (reference sequence). The CDR3 has 11 amino acids. V was trimmed by 6 bases and J by 5 bases, leaving 10 bases between them. CDR3 nucleotide sequence: TGCAGTGCGCTGTCGAGGGAGACCCAGTACTTC. Residues: CSALSRETQYF.

V is TRBV6-1 and J is TRBJ1-3; D is perhaps TRBD1 (5 bases). CDR3 length: 17 amino acids. Germline V CDR1 and CDR2: MNHNS, SASEGT. V lost 3 bases and J 3 bases, leaving 18 bases between the germline ends. The CDR3 region has the DNA TGTGCCAGCAGTGACCAGGACACGCGACGACTTGGAAACACCATATATTTT. Its protein product is CASSDQDTRRLGNTIYF.

CDR3 DNA: TGCGCCAGCAGCTCCTCAGGGGGCAACACTGAAGCTTTCTTT. Translating gives CASSSSGGNTEAFF. V is TRBV5-1 and J is TRBJ1-1, with 8 bases that match TRBD1. The CDR3 has 14 residues. Trimming cost V 3 bases and J 2 bases; bases outside gene matches: 3. Germline V CDR1 and CDR2: SGHRS, YFSETQ.

The chain uses TRBV3-1 (or the pseudogene TRBV3-2) and TRBJ2-7; 10 nucleotides match TRBD1. Germline V lookup: CDR1 LGHDT, CDR2 YNNKEL (reference sequence). Trimming at V came to 2 bases and at J to 6 bases, leaving 4 bases not matched to a gene. The CDR3 contains 14 residues. The CDR3 loop is CASSQLGQGFEQYF. The DNA for the CDR3 is TGTGCCAGCAGCCAACTGGGACAGGGGTTCGAGCAGTACTTC.

This clone was counted only a few times. This CDR3 is CASSLATSGSFNEQFF. The CDR3 region has the DNA TGTGCCAGCAGCTTAGCGACTAGCGGGAGTTTCAATGAGCAGTTCTTC. J is TRBJ2-1 and V is TRBV7-2; 12 bases match TRBD2. From germline, CDR1 is SGHTA and CDR2 FQGNSA. This CDR3 has 16 residues. Germline trimming cut 0 bases from V and 6 bases from J; bases unmatched to any gene: 3.

This clone was counted only a few times. The J gene is TRBJ2-7, the V gene TRBV19; possibly TRBD1 for D (6 bases). There are 15 residues in the CDR3. Per the germline V gene, CDR1 is LNHDA and CDR2 is SQIVND (reference sequence). Trimming cost V 7 bases and J 2 bases, with 18 bases left between them. DNA for the CDR3: TGTGCCAGTACCCCGAATGAGGGGGACCCCTACGAGCAGTACTTC. Translation gives CASTPNEGDPYEQYF.

The chain is built from TRBV15 and TRBJ1-4; D is possibly TRBD1 (5 bases). V gave up 8 bases and J gave up 6 bases, with 13 bases separating them. Germline loops: CDR1 LNHNV, CDR2 YYDKDF (reference sequence). This CDR3 comprises 13 residues. CDR3 loop: CATFGGSYEKLFF. The CDR3 DNA is TGTGCCACCTTCGGGGGGTCATATGAAAAACTGTTTTTT.

V and J are TRBV19 and TRBJ2-7, with 8 bases lining up with TRBD1. The ends lost 3 bases at V and 2 bases at J; junction bases unmatched: 6. The CDR3 loop spans 15 amino acids. The germline CDR1 and CDR2 sequences are LNHDA and SQIVND (reference sequence). As DNA, the CDR3 is TGTGCCAGTAGTATGGGACAGGAAAAGACCTACGAGCAGTACTTC. This sequence encodes CASSMGQEKTYEQYF.

This sequence joins TRBV4-3 and TRBJ2-1; TRBD2 aligns across 10 bases. From germline, CDR1 is LGHNA and CDR2 YSLEER. With 0 bases clipped from V and 0 bases from J, the junction kept 8 bases outside the gene matches. The CDR3 runs to 19 residues. In DNA form, the CDR3 reads TGCGCCAGCAGCCAAGATAGGCCGGGACTAGCGCTCTCCTACAATGAGCAGTTCTTC. This codes for CASSQDRPGLALSYNEQFF.

J is TRBJ1-2 and V is TRBV2; tentatively, D is TRBD1 (6 bases). Germline V CDR1 and CDR2: SNHLY, FYNNEI. The CDR3 loop spans 13 amino acids. Trimming shortened V by 7 bases and J by 3 bases, and 12 bases separated the two germline ends. CDR3 sequence reads: CASKGGVYYGYTF. CDR3 nucleotide sequence: TGTGCCAGCAAGGGGGGGGTATACTATGGCTACACCTTC. The full variable domain, rest sourced from reference TRBV2 and TRBJ1-2, is EPEVTQTPSHQVTQMGQEVILRCVPISNHLYFYWYRQILGQKVEFLVSFYNNEISEKSEIFDDQFSVERPDGSNFTLKIRSTKLEDSAMYFCASKGGVYYGYTFGSGTRLTVV.

The table lists this clone with a few counts. The J gene is TRBJ1-2, the V gene TRBV19; perhaps TRBD1 as D (5 bases). Trimming removed 0 bases at V and 0 bases at J, with 14 bases between. In germline, CDR1 is LNHDA, CDR2 SQIVND (reference sequence). The CDR3 length is 17 residues. The CDR3 nucleotides are TGTGCCAGTAGTATAGATATAGGCGGACACGCTAACTATGGCTACACCTTC. Protein product: CASSIDIGGHANYGYTF.